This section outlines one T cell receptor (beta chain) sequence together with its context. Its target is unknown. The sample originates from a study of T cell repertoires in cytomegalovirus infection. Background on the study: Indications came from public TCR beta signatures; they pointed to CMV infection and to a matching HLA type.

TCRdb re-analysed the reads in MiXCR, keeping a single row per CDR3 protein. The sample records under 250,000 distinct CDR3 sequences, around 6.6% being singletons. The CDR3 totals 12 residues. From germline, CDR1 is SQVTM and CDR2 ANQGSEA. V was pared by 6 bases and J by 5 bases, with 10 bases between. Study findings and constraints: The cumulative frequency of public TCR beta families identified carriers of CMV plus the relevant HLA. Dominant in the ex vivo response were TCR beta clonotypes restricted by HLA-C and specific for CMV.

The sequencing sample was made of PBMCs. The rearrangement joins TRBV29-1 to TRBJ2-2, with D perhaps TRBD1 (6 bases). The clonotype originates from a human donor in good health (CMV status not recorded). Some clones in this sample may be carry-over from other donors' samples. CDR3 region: CSVDSPTGELFF. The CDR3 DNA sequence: TGCAGCGTGGACAGTCCGACCGGGGAGCTGTTTTTT.